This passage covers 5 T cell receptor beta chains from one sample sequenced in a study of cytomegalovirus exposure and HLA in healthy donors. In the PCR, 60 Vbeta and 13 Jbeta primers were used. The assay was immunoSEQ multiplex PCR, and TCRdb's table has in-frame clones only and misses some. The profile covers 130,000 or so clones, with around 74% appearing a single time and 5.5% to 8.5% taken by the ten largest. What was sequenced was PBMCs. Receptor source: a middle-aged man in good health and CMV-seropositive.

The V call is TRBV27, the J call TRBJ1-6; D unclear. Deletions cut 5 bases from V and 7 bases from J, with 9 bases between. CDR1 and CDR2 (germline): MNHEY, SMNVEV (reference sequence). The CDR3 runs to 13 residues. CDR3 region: CASSTGENSPLHF. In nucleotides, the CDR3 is TGTGCCAGCAGTACCGGGGAGAATTCACCCCTCCACTTT.

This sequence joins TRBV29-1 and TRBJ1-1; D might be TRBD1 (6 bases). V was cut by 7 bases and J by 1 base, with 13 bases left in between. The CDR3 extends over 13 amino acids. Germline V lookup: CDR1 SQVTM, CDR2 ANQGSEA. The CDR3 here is CSASTGPNTEAFF. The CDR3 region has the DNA TGCAGCGCATCGACAGGTCCGAACACTGAAGCTTTCTTT.

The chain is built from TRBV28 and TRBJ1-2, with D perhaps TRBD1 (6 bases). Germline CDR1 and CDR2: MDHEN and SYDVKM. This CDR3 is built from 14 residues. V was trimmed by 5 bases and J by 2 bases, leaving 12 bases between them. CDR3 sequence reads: CASSPTGTNYGYTF. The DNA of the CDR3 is TGTGCCAGCAGTCCTACCGGGACAAACTATGGCTACACCTTC.

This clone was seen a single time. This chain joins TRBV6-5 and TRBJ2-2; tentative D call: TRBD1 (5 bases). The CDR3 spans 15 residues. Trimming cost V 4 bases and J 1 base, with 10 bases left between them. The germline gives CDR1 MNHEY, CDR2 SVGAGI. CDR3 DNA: TGTGCCAGCAGTTCCCCTAGGGGGAACACCGGGGAGCTGTTTTTT. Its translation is CASSSPRGNTGELFF.

This chain's CDR3 is CASSTGRASEQYF. CDR3 coding DNA: TGTGCCAGTAGTACGGGGAGAGCGTCCGAGCAGTACTTC. This chain joins TRBV19 and TRBJ2-7; maybe TRBD2 (5 bases). Trimming cost V 4 bases and J 6 bases, with 13 bases left between them. Germline assignment: CDR1 LNHDA and CDR2 SQIVND (reference sequence). The length of the CDR3 is 13 residues.